This T cell receptor (beta chain) was recovered during a study of blood T cell repertoires in COVID-19. The overall study: The United States, Italy and Spain provided the acute and convalescent COVID-19 samples. Sources were T cells, B-cell-depleted T cells, or PBMCs; the material itself was cDNA or gDNA.

The length of the CDR3 is 14 residues. Trimming removed 0 bases from V and 2 bases from J, with 7 bases in between. Germline lookup yields CDR1 LNHDA and CDR2 SQIVND (reference sequence). Authors' analysis steps: Quantification of nucleated cells was approximated via reference gene primer amplification. Produced via immunoSEQ multiplex PCR; TCRdb's table is partial and in-frame only. Clone size and V and J calls were adopted from that table, with D and trimming inferred from the DNA. The sample carries 300,000 to 400,000 clones, about 89% recorded once. Seattle-derived patients entered the study during active infection and were followed longitudinally.

The source material was peripheral blood. This clonotype originated in a woman between 55 and 75 years old with COVID-19, enrolled during active disease. The rearrangement uses TRBV19 and TRBJ1-2; D uncertain. The CDR3 spells CASSIDARNYGYTF. DNA for the CDR3: TGTGCCAGTAGTATAGATGCCAGGAACTATGGCTACACCTTC. The variable domain in full, completed from reference TRBV19 and TRBJ1-2, reads DGGITQSPKYLFRKEGQNVTLSCEQNLNHDAMYWYRQDPGQGLRLIYYSQIVNDFQKGDIAEGYSVSREKKESFPLTVTSAQKNPTAFYLCASSIDARNYGYTFGSGTRLTVV.